A selection of T cell receptor beta chains follows, all from one sample in a study of cytomegalovirus exposure and HLA in healthy donors. Produced via immunoSEQ multiplex PCR; TCRdb's table is partial and in-frame only. The data contain about 82,000 clones, about 74% of them seen just once; the ten biggest clones take up roughly 6.1%. Sequenced material: PBMCs. The receptors originated from a woman aged 45-59 years in good health and CMV-seropositive. The CDR3 runs from the conserved cysteine through the conserved F or W. Each record gives: V gene, D gene, clone size, J gene, CDR3 DNA, CDR3 protein. A D gene is named only where the DNA matches it firmly. Size values are once, few and many counts, or a class for expanded clones, and some rows have none.

TRBV6-1	TRBD2	NA	TRBJ2-2	TGTGCCAGCAGGGGAGGGACGGCGAACACCGGGGAGCTGTTTTTT	CASRGGTANTGELFF
TRBV10-1	NA	NA	TRBJ2-2	TGCGCCAGCAGGAGGGATCGCACCGGGGAGCTGTTTTTT	CASRRDRTGELFF
TRBV2	NA	NA	TRBJ1-5	TGTGCCAGCAGTGAACTCGCGGGGGCAATTCAGCCCCAGCATTTT	CASSELAGAIQPQHF
TRBV25-1	NA	NA	TRBJ1-5	TGTGCCAGCAGTGGAGCCAGGGTGGATCAGCCCCAGCATTTT	CASSGARVDQPQHF
TRBV11-3	TRBD1	NA	TRBJ1-5	TGTGCCAGCAGCCTCCTTCAGGGGGCCCAGCCCCAGCATTTT	CASSLLQGAQPQHF
TRBV29-1	NA	once	TRBJ2-7	TGCAGCGTTGGATCCGCGGGGTTGTACGAGCAGTACTTC	CSVGSAGLYEQYF
TRBV18	TRBD1	NA	TRBJ1-1	TGTGCCAGCTCACGACAGGGGTTACCCACTGAAGCTTTCTTT	CASSRQGLPTEAFF
TRBV25-1	TRBD1	NA	TRBJ1-2	TGTGCCAGCGAGGGACAGATCAACTATGGCTACACCTTC	CASEGQINYGYTF
TRBV18	TRBD1	NA	TRBJ1-1	TGTGCCAGCTCACCTGGGACAGGGGTAAGGACTGAAGCTTTCTTT	CASSPGTGVRTEAFF
TRBV7-9	TRBD2	NA	TRBJ2-3	TGTGCCAGCAGCTTAGCAACTACTAGCGGGAGAGGAGATACGCAGTATTTT	CASSLATTSGRGDTQYF
TRBV6-4	TRBD1	NA	TRBJ2-1	TGTGCCAGCAGTGAAGGACAGGGGTCGACCAATGAGCAGTTCTTC	CASSEGQGSTNEQFF
TRBV19	NA	NA	TRBJ1-1	TGTGCCAGCCGGGCTGGGGCGGCAAACACTGAAGCTTTCTTT	CASRAGAANTEAFF
TRBV15	TRBD1	NA	TRBJ1-1	TGTGCCACCTGCCAGGGGGCCGACACTGAAGCTTTCTTT	CATCQGADTEAFF
TRBV19	TRBD1	NA	TRBJ1-5	TGTGCCAGTAGTCAAGGGACAGGGGGATTTCAGCCCCAGCATTTT	CASSQGTGGFQPQHF
TRBV5-4	TRBD2	NA	TRBJ2-3	TGTGCCAGCAGCATGGGACTAGCGGGAATCACAGATACGCAGTATTTT	CASSMGLAGITDTQYF
TRBV10-3	NA	once	TRBJ2-5	TGTGCCATCAGTGACGGTGGAGAGACCCAGTACTTC	CAISDGGETQYF
TRBV6-5	NA	NA	TRBJ1-1	TGTGCCAGCAGCATCGGACAGCCGGCAATCAAAGCTTTCTTT	CASSIGQPAIKAFF